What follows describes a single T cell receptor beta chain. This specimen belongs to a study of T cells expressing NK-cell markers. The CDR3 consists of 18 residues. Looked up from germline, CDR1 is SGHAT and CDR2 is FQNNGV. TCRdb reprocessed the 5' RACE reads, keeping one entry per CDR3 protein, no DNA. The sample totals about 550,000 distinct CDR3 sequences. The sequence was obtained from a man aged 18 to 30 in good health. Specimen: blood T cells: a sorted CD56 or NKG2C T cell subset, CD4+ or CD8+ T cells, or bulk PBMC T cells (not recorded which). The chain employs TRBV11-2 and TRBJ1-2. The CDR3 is CASRGDLGQRTSDYGYTF. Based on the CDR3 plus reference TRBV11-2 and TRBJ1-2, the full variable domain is EAGVAQSPRYKIIEKRQSVAFWCNPISGHATLYWYQQILGQGPKLLIQFQNNGVVDDSQLPKDRFSAERLKGVDSTLKIQPAKLEDSAVYLCASRGDLGQRTSDYGYTFGSGTRLTVV.